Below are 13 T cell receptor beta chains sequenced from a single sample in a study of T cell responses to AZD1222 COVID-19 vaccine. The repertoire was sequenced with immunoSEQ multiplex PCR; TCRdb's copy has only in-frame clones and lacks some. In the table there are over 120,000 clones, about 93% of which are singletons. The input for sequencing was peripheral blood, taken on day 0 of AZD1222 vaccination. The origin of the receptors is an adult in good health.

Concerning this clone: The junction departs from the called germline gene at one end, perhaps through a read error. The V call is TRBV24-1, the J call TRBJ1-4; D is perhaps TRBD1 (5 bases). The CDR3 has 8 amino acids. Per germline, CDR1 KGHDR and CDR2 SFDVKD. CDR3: CASRELFF. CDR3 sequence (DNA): TGTGCCTCCAGGGAACTGTTTTTT.

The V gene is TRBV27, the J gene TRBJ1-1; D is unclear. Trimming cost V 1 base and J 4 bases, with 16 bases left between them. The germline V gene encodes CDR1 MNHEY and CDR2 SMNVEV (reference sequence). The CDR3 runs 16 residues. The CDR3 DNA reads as TGTGCCAGCAGTTTATTATGGGGAAAGAGGGTCACTGAAGCTTTCTTT. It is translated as CASSLLWGKRVTEAFF.

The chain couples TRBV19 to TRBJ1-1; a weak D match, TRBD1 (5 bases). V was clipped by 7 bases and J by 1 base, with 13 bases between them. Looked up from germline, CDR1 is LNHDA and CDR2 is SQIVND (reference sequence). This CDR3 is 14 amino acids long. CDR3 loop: CASTRGTENTEAFF. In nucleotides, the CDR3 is TGTGCCAGTACCAGAGGGACGGAGAACACTGAAGCTTTCTTT.

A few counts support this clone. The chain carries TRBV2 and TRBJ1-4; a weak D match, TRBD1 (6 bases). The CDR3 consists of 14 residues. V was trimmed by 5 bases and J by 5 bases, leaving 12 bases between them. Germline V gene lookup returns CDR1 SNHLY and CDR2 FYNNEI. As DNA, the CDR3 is TGTGCCAGCAGTAAACAGGGAGGGAATGAAAAACTGTTTTTT. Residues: CASSKQGGNEKLFF.

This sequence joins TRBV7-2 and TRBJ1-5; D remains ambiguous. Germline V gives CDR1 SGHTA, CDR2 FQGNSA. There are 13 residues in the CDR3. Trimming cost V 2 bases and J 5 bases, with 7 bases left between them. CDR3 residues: CASSLFLDQPQHF. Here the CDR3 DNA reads TGTGCCAGCAGCTTATTTTTGGATCAGCCCCAGCATTTT.

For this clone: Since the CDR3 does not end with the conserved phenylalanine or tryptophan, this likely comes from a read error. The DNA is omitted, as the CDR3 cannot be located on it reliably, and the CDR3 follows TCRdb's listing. CDR3 residues: CASSPGGDRKMPWVI. The chain links TRBV18 to TRBJ2-7; the D call in the table, TRBD1, was not verified against the DNA. Germline CDR1 and CDR2: KGHSH and LQKENI. The length of the CDR3 is 15 amino acids, counting both ends.

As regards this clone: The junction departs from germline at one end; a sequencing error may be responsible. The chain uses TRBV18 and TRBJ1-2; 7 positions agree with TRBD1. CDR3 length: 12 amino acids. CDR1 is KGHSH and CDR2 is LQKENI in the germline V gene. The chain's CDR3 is CASSPTDREKAF. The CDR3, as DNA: TGTGCCAGCTCACCCACCGACAGGGAGAAGGCCTTC.

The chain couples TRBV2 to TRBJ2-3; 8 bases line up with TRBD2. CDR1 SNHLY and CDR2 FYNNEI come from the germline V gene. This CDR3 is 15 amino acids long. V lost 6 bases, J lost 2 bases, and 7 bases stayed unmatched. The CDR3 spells CASRRETSDTDTQYF. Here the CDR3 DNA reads TGTGCCAGCAGAAGAGAGACTAGCGACACAGATACGCAGTATTTT.

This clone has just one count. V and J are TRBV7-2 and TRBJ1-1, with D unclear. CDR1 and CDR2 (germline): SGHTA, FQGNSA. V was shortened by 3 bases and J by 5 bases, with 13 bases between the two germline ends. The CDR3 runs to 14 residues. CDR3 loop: CASSFLIGETEAFF. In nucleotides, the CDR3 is TGTGCCAGCAGCTTTTTGATTGGGGAAACTGAAGCTTTCTTT.

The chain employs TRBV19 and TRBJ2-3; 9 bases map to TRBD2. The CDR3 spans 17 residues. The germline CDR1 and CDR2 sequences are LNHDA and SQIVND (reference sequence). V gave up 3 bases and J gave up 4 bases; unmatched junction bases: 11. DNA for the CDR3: TGTGCCAGTAGTATCCCCCTGGGGCTAGCGGGGCCAGATACGCAGTATTTT. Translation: CASSIPLGLAGPDTQYF. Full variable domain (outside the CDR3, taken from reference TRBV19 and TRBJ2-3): DGGITQSPKYLFRKEGQNVTLSCEQNLNHDAMYWYRQDPGQGLRLIYYSQIVNDFQKGDIAEGYSVSREKKESFPLTVTSAQKNPTAFYLCASSIPLGLAGPDTQYFGPGTRLTVL.

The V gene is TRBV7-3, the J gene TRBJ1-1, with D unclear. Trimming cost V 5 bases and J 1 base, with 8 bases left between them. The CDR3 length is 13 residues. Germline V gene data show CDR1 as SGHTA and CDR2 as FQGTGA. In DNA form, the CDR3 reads TGTGCCAGCAGCCGTGACCCGAACACTGAAGCTTTCTTT. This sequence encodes CASSRDPNTEAFF.

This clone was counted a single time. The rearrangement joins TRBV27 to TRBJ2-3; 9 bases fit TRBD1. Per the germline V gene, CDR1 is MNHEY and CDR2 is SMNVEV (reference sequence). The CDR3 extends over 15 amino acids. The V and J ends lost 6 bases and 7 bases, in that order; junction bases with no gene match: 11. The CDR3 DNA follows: TGTGCCAGCAGGGACAGGGGCGCTTCCAGGTATACGCAGTATTTT. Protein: CASRDRGASRYTQYF.

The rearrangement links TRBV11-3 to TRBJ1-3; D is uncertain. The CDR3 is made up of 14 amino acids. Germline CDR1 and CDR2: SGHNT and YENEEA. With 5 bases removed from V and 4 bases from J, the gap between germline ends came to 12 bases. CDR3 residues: CASSPKLGGNTIYF. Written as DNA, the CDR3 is TGTGCCAGCAGCCCAAAACTAGGAGGAAACACCATATATTTT.